The rows below give T cell receptor beta chains drawn from one sample of a study of T cells in Graves' hyperthyroidism and ophthalmopathy. TCRdb re-analysed the multiplex PCR reads in MiXCR, keeping a single row per CDR3 protein. This table has 300,000 to 400,000 distinct CDR3 sequences, roughly 13% appearing once. Sequences were obtained from blood. Receptor source: a young woman with Graves' hyperthyroidism. Both conserved end residues are part of each CDR3. A D gene is named only where the DNA matches it firmly. Size is stated for part of the rows, as once, few or many counts, or as a class when the clone is expanded.

clone size	D gene	V gene	J gene	CDR3 DNA	CDR3 protein
many	NA	TRBV12-3/TRBV12-4	TRBJ1-2	TGTGCCAGCAGTTCGGGACCGAGTACCTATGGCTACACCTTC	CASSSGPSTYGYTF
NA	TRBD2	TRBV7-3	TRBJ2-1	TGTGCCAGCAGCTTCGACTCTAGCGGGAATGAGCAGTTCTTC	CASSFDSSGNEQFF
many	NA	TRBV28	TRBJ1-1	TGTGCCAGCACACCGGGACTCAGGAACACTGAAGCTTTCTTT	CASTPGLRNTEAFF
many	TRBD1	TRBV20-1	TRBJ2-5	TGCAGTGCTAGAGATGGGACAGCCCAAGAGACCCAGTACTTC	CSARDGTAQETQYF
many	NA	TRBV12-3/TRBV12-4	TRBJ1-6	TGTGCCAGCTCTTTTGGGAACCACAATTCACCCCTCCACTTT	CASSFGNHNSPLHF
many	TRBD1	TRBV11-2	TRBJ2-7	TGTGCCAGCAGACGACCCGGGACAGGCAACTACGAGCAGTACTTC	CASRRPGTGNYEQYF
NA	NA	TRBV19	TRBJ2-1	TGTGCCAGTAACCCCTCTCTAGTGGGCGATGAGCAGTTCTTC	CASNPSLVGDEQFF
many	NA	TRBV28	TRBJ2-2	TGTGCCAGCAGACTCCTACTAGGCAACGCCGGGGAGCTGTTTTTT	CASRLLLGNAGELFF
NA	TRBD2	TRBV6-1	TRBJ2-3	TGTGCCAGCTCTGGGACTAGGGGAGATACGCAGTATTTT	CASSGTRGDTQYF
NA	NA	TRBV5-5	TRBJ2-1	TGTGCCAGCAGCCAAGATCCCCAGGGCTACAATGAGCAGTTCTTC	CASSQDPQGYNEQFF
NA	NA	TRBV12-3/TRBV12-4	TRBJ1-5	TGTGCCAGCAGTCTACAGGGTCCGAGTCAGCCCCAGCATTTT	CASSLQGPSQPQHF
NA	TRBD2	TRBV28	TRBJ2-7	TGTGCCAGCAGTCCCCGGGGGGGCCTATCCTACGAGCAGTACTTC	CASSPRGGLSYEQYF
NA	NA	TRBV24-1	TRBJ1-2	TGTGCCACCAGTGATCGGACTGAGAACTATGGCTACACCTTC	CATSDRTENYGYTF
many	TRBD1	TRBV20-1	TRBJ2-5	TGCAGTGCTAGAAACAGGGGGAGAGAAGAGACCCAGTACTTC	CSARNRGREETQYF
NA	TRBD2	TRBV14	TRBJ2-1	TGTGCCAGCAGCCAAGATCACCGGCTAGCGGGACTTTACACAGCTGTTTACAATGAGCAGTTCTTC	CASSQDHRLAGLYTAVYNEQFF
NA	TRBD2	TRBV19	TRBJ2-1	TGTGCCAGTACCCAAGTTGCTAGCGGGAGATCGGTCCCCTACAATGAGCAGTTCTTC	CASTQVASGRSVPYNEQFF
many	NA	TRBV6-2/TRBV6-3	TRBJ1-5	TGTGCCAGCAGTTACTCGAGAAGTCCCGGGGCGGAAGGCAATCAGCCCCAGCATTTT	CASSYSRSPGAEGNQPQHF
many	NA	TRBV28	TRBJ1-3	TGTGCCAGCAGTTTAGCGCGGCGTTACTCTGGAAACACCATATATTTT	CASSLARRYSGNTIYF
NA	TRBD2	TRBV7-2	TRBJ2-3	TGTGCTATAGCGGGGGGGCTTAGCACAGATACGCAGTATTTT	CAIAGGLSTDTQYF
few	NA	TRBV27	TRBJ2-7	TGTGCCAGTGGCTATCCGGGGGTCTACGAGCAGTACTTC	CASGYPGVYEQYF
many	NA	TRBV2	TRBJ2-7	TGTGCCAGCAGTGAATCTGGGGGTCCCTACGAGCAGTACTTC	CASSESGGPYEQYF
few	NA	TRBV6-1	TRBJ2-1	TGTGCCAGCAGCGGTAGCATCGAGCAGTTCTTC	CASSGSIEQFF
many	NA	TRBV30	TRBJ2-7	TGTGCCTGGAGTCTTTTTTCAGTCGAGCAGTACTTC	CAWSLFSVEQYF
many	NA	TRBV11-2	TRBJ2-3	TGTGCCAGCAGCCCCAGGGTAGCGAGCACAGATACGCAGTATTTT	CASSPRVASTDTQYF
NA	TRBD1	TRBV4-1	TRBJ1-5	TGCGCCAGCAGCCAAGCCCGAGGGGGCGCGGGACAGCCCCAGCATTTT	CASSQARGGAGQPQHF
many	NA	TRBV20-1	TRBJ1-2	TGCAGTGCTACCCCCACGTACTATGGCTACACCTTC	CSATPTYYGYTF
many	NA	TRBV25-1	TRBJ2-7	TGTGCCGCGAGTGGGGTCAGATACGAGCAGTACTTC	CAASGVRYEQYF